Shown below are 10 T cell receptor beta chains from a single sample sequenced in a study of CD8+ T cells in alopecia areata. Stated treatment: oral pan-JAK inhibitor, 5-10 mg twice daily. RNA extraction and reverse transcription yielded cDNA as sequencing template. Produced via immunoSEQ multiplex PCR; TCRdb's table is partial and in-frame only. The repertoire holds approximately 300,000 clones, with roughly 50% as singletons. The sequences come from CD4+ T cells sorted from blood, collected at week 24, from a patient treated with tofacitinib. These receptors originate from a human donor with alopecia areata.

The chain uses TRBV11-2 and TRBJ2-5, with D possibly being TRBD1 or TRBD2 (5 bases each). CDR3 length: 17 amino acids. Looked up from germline, CDR1 is SGHAT and CDR2 is FQNNGV. V dropped 5 bases and J dropped 2 bases, with 21 bases sitting between them. The CDR3 sequence is CASSAGLGSGTQETQYF. As DNA, the CDR3 is TGTGCCAGCAGCGCCGGCCTTGGCAGTGGGACGCAAGAGACCCAGTACTTC.

This clone was detected once. The gene calls are TRBV9 and TRBJ2-7; D gene unclear. In germline, CDR1 is SGDLS, CDR2 YYNGEE. V lost 2 bases and J lost 6, with 27 bases in between. The CDR3 extends over 18 amino acids. CDR3 coding DNA: TGTGCCAGCAGCGTGACCCACGCCACCCTGTTAGTCCGTTGCGAGCAGTACTTC. Its translation is CASSVTHATLLVRCEQYF.

The rearrangement joins TRBV7-2 to TRBJ2-7; D unclear. The CDR3 extends over 11 amino acids. The V end lost 5 bases, the J end lost 3 bases, and 5 bases lay between the germline ends. Looked up from germline, CDR1 is SGHTA and CDR2 is FQGNSA. The CDR3 region is CASSPNYEQYF. The CDR3 DNA reads as TGTGCCAGCAGCCCAAACTACGAGCAGTACTTC. Full variable domain (remainder filled in from reference TRBV7-2 and TRBJ2-7): GAGVSQSPSNKVTEKGKDVELRCDPISGHTALYWYRQSLGQGLEFLIYFQGNSAPDKSGLPSDRFSAERTGGSVSTLTIQRTQQEDSAVYLCASSPNYEQYFGPGTRLTVT.

This clone was counted once. V usage is TRBV4-3 and J usage is TRBJ2-2; D uncertain. The CDR3 runs 12 residues. Germline V gene data show CDR1 as LGHNA and CDR2 as YSLEER. V gave up 0 bases and J gave up 5 bases, with 1 base separating them. The DNA for the CDR3 is TGCGCCAGCAGCCAAGATACCGGGGAGCTGTTTTTT. Amino acid sequence: CASSQDTGELFF.

The chain combines TRBV2 with TRBJ2-3; 7 nucleotides agree with TRBD2. Germline trimming cut 0 bases from V and 3 bases from J; bases unmatched to any gene: 12. Germline V gene sequence: CDR1 SNHLY, CDR2 FYNNEI. The CDR3 length is 18 residues. This chain's CDR3 is CASSEALRGAGWTDTQYF. The CDR3 DNA follows: TGTGCCAGCAGTGAAGCGCTTCGAGGAGCGGGGTGGACAGATACGCAGTATTTT.

The chain employs TRBV7-3 and TRBJ2-3, with TRBD1 as a possible D gene (5 bases). The CDR3 is 14 residues long. Germline V gene data show CDR1 as SGHTA and CDR2 as FQGTGA. V was pared by 2 bases and J by 1 base, with 7 bases between. This CDR3 reads CASSLDSRTDTQYF. For the CDR3, the DNA is TGTGCCAGCAGCTTAGACAGCCGCACAGATACGCAGTATTTT.

In this sample, this clone turned up a few times. At the DNA level, this CDR3 is encoded by other sequences in the same sample as well. The chain uses TRBV4-1 and TRBJ2-7; D call uncertain. Per the germline V gene, CDR1 is MGHRA and CDR2 is YSYEKL. Trimming left V 1 base short and J 3 bases short, with 10 bases between. This CDR3 region has 14 residues. CDR3: CASSQVVISYEQYF. The CDR3 DNA reads TGCGCCAGCAGCCAAGTAGTGATAAGCTACGAGCAGTACTTC.

This CDR3 is CASRLSTGTGIYEQYF. In DNA, the CDR3 is TGTGCCAGCAGACTCTCAACCGGGACAGGGATTTACGAGCAGTACTTC. The chain combines TRBV27 with TRBJ2-7; 9 bases are shared with TRBD1. This CDR3 has 16 amino acids. Trimming cost V 6 bases and J 4 bases; bases outside gene matches: 13. Germline V gene lookup returns CDR1 MNHEY and CDR2 SMNVEV (reference sequence).

The J gene is TRBJ2-7, the V gene TRBV29-1, with 7 bases lining up with TRBD1. The CDR3 extends over 13 amino acids. The germline gives CDR1 SQVTM, CDR2 ANQGSEA. Germline trimming cut 8 bases from V and 0 bases from J; bases unmatched to any gene: 7. The CDR3: CSFRGQSSYEQYF. The CDR3 DNA follows: TGCAGCTTCAGGGGACAGAGCTCCTACGAGCAGTACTTC.

The V gene is TRBV28, the J gene TRBJ2-3; 8 positions agree with TRBD2. The CDR3 has 14 residues. J gave up 3 bases and V 6 bases, and 5 bases lay outside the gene matches. Germline CDR1 MDHEN, CDR2 SYDVKM. CDR3 protein: CASRPGGRTDTQYF. Here the CDR3 DNA reads TGTGCCAGCAGGCCGGGGGGGCGAACAGATACGCAGTATTTT.